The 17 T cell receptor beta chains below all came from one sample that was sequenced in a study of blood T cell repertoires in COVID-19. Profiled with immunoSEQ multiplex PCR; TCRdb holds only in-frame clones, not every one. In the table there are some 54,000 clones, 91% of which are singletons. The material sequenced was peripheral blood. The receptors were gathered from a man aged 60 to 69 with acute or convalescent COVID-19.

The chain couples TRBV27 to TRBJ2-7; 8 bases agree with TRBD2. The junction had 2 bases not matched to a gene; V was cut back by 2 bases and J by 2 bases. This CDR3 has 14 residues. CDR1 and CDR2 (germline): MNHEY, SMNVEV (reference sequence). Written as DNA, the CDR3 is TGTGCCAGCAGTTTAATAGCGGGAACCTACGAGCAGTACTTC. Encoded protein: CASSLIAGTYEQYF.

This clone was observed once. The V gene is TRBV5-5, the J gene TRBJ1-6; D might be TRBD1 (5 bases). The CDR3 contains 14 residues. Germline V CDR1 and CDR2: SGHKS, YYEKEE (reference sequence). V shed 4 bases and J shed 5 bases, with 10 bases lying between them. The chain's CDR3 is CASSPGSHNSPLHF. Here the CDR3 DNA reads TGTGCCAGCAGCCCAGGGTCCCATAATTCACCCCTCCACTTT.

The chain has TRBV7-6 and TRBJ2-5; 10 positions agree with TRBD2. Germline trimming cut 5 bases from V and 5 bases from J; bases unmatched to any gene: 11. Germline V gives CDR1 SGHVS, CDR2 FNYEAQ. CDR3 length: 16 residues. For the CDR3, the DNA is TGTGCCAGCAGCCCGATAGCGGGAGGCCCAGGGGAGACCCAGTACTTC. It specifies CASSPIAGGPGETQYF.

In DNA form, the CDR3 reads TGTGCCAGCAGTTTATCCCTCCTACCGGGCGGGAGGTTGGGGGCCTACGAGCAGTACTTC. This codes for CASSLSLLPGGRLGAYEQYF. The V gene is TRBV28, the J gene TRBJ2-7; 8 nucleotides align to TRBD2. Germline CDR1 is MDHEN and CDR2 is SYDVKM. V lost 1 base, J lost 2 bases, and 19 bases stayed unmatched. This CDR3 is built from 20 residues. Looking up the rest from reference TRBV28 and TRBJ2-7 gives the full variable domain: DVKVTQSSRYLVKRTGEKVFLECVQDMDHENMFWYRQDPGLGLRLIYFSYDVKMKEKGDIPEGYSVSREKKERFSLILESASTNQTSMYLCASSLSLLPGGRLGAYEQYFGPGTRLTVT.

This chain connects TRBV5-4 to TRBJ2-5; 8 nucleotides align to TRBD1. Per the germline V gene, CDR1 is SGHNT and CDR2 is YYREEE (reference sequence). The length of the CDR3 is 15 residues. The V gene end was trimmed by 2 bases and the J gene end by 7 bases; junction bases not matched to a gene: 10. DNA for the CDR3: TGTGCCAGCAGCTTCGACAGGGGCATGAGGGCGACCCAGTACTTC. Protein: CASSFDRGMRATQYF.

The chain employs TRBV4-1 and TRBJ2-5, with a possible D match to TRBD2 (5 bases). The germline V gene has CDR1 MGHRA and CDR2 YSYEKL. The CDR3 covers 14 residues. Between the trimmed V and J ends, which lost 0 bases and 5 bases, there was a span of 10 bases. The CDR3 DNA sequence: TGCGCCAGCAGCCAAGATGAGGGCCCTGAGACCCAGTACTTC. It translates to CASSQDEGPETQYF.

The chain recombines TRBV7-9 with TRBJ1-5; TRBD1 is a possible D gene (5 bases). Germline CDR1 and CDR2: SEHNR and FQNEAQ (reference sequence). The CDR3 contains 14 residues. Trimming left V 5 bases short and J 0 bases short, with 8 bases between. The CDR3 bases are TGTGCCAGCAGCCTAGACAGTAGCAATCAGCCCCAGCATTTT. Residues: CASSLDSSNQPQHF.

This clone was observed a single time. The CDR3 is CATSVPGTDFYNEQFF. CDR3 coding DNA: TGTGCCACCAGCGTGCCCGGGACAGACTTCTACAATGAGCAGTTCTTC. The chain uses TRBV15 and TRBJ2-1, with 7 bases matching TRBD1. The germline gives CDR1 LNHNV, CDR2 YYDKDF (reference sequence). With 5 bases clipped from V and 3 bases from J, the junction kept 10 bases outside the gene matches. CDR3 length: 16 residues.

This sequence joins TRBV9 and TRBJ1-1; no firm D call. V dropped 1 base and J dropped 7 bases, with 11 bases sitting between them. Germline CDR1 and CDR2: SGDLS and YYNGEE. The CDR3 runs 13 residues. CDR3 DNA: TGTGCCAGCAGCGTATGGGAGTCCGATGAAGCTTTCTTT. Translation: CASSVWESDEAFF.

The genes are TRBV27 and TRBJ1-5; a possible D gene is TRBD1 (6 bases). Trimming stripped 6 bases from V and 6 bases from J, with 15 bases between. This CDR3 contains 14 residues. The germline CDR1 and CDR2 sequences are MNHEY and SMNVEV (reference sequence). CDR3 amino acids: CASSISQQGQPQHF. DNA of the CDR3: TGTGCCAGCAGCATATCCCAACAGGGTCAGCCCCAGCATTTT.

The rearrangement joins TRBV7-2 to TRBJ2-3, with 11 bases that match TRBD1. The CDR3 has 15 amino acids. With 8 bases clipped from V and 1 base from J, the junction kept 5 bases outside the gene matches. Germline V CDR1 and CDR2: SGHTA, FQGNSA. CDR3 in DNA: TGTGCCAGCCGGACAGGGGGCGCGGGCACAGATACGCAGTATTTT. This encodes CASRTGGAGTDTQYF. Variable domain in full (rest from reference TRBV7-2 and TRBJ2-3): GAGVSQSPSNKVTEKGKDVELRCDPISGHTALYWYRQSLGQGLEFLIYFQGNSAPDKSGLPSDRFSAERTGGSVSTLTIQRTQQEDSAVYLCASRTGGAGTDTQYFGPGTRLTVL.

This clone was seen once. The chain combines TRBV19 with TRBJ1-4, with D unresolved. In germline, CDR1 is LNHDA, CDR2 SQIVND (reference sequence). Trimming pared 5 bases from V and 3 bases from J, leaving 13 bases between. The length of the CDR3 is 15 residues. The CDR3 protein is CASSRAGGPNEKLFF. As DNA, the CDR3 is TGTGCCAGTAGTCGCGCAGGCGGGCCTAATGAAAAACTGTTTTTT.

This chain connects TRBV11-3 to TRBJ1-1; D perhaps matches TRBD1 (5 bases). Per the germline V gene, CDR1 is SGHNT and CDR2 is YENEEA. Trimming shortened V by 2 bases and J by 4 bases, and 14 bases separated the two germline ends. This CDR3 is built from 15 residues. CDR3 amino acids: CASSLSPATGTEAFF. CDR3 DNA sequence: TGTGCCAGCAGCTTAAGTCCCGCCACAGGCACTGAAGCTTTCTTT.

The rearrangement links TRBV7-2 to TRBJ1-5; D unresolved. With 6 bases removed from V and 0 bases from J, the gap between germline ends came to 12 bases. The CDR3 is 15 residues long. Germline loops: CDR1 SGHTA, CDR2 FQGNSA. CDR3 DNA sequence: TGTGCCAGCAGTACTGGGGAGAATAGCAATCAGCCCCAGCATTTT. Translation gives CASSTGENSNQPQHF.

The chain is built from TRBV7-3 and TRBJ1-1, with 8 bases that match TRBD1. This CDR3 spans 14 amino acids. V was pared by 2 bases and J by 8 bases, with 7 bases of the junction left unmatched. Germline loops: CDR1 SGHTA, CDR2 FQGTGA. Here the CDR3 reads CASSLEGQGAEAFF. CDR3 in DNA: TGTGCCAGCAGCTTAGAAGGGCAGGGGGCAGAAGCTTTCTTT.

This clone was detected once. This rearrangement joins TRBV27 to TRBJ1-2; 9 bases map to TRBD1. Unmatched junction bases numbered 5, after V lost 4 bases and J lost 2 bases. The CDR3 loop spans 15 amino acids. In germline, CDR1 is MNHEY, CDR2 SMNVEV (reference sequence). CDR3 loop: CASSSGTGRNYGYTF. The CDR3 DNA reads TGTGCCAGCAGTTCTGGGACAGGGAGAAACTATGGCTACACCTTC.

CDR3 in amino acids: CASSPRQVRGSGNTIYF. CDR3 DNA: TGTGCCAGCTCACCGCGACAGGTTCGGGGCTCTGGAAACACCATATATTTT. The gene calls are TRBV18 and TRBJ1-3; maybe TRBD1 (6 bases). Germline CDR1 KGHSH, CDR2 LQKENI. With 3 bases removed from V and 0 bases from J, the gap between germline ends came to 15 bases. The CDR3 is made up of 17 amino acids.